This T cell receptor beta chain emerged from a study of T cell responses to AZD1222 COVID-19 vaccine. There are 16 residues in the CDR3. With 5 bases clipped from V and 7 bases from J, the junction kept 12 bases outside the gene matches. Germline V gene sequence: CDR1 SGHVS, CDR2 FQNEAQ. Measured with immunoSEQ multiplex PCR; TCRdb has only the in-frame clones, and not every one. The data contain approximately 130,000 clones, 89% of them singletons. The material sequenced was peripheral blood, taken 28 days after the second AZD1222 dose. The V call is TRBV7-8, the J call TRBJ2-7, with 12 positions matching TRBD1. This clonotype originated in an adult who received the AZD1222 COVID-19 vaccine. This CDR3 is CASSTGQGAPGVEQYF. The CDR3 coding sequence is TGTGCCAGCAGCACGGGACAGGGGGCCCCAGGGGTGGAGCAGTACTTC.